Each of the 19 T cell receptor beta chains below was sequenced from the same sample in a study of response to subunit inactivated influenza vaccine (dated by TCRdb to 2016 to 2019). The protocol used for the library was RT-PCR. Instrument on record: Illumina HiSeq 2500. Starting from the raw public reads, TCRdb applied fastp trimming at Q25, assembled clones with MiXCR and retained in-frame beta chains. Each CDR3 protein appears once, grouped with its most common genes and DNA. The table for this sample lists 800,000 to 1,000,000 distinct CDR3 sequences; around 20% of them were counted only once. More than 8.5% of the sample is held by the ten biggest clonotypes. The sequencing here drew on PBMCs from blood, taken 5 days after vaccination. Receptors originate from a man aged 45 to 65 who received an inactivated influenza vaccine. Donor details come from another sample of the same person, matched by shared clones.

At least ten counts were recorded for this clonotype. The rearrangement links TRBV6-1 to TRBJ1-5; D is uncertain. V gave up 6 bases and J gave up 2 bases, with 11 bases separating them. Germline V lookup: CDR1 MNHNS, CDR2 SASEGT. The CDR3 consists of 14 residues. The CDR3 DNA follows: TGTGCCAGCAGCCCCTCCGGACGCAATCAGCCCCAGCATTTT. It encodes CASSPSGRNQPQHF.

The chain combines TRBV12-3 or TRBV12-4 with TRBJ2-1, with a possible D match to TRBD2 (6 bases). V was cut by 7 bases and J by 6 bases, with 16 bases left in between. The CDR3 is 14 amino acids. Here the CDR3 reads CASILGAGGNEQFF. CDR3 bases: TGTGCCAGCATCCTTGGGGCCGGGGGCAATGAGCAGTTCTTC.

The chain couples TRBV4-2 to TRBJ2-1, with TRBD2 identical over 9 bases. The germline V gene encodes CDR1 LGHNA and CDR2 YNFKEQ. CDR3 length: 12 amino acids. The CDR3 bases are TGTGCGGCGGGAGGGCCACACAATGAGCAGTTCTTC. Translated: CAAGGPHNEQFF.

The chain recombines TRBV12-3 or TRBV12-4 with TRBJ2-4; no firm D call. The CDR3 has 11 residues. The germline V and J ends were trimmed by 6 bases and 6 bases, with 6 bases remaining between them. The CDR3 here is CASSSLNIQYF. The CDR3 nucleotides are TGTGCCAGCAGCTCGTTAAACATTCAGTACTTC.

The CDR3 DNA is TGTGCCAGCAGTTACACACAGGGGTATTCACCCCTCCACTTT. It translates to CASSYTQGYSPLHF. V is TRBV6-5 and J is TRBJ1-6, with 7 bases identical to TRBD1. The length of the CDR3 is 14 residues. The V segment lost 2 bases and the J segment 8 bases; nucleotides outside the gene matches: 3. Germline V CDR1 and CDR2: MNHEY, SVGAGI.

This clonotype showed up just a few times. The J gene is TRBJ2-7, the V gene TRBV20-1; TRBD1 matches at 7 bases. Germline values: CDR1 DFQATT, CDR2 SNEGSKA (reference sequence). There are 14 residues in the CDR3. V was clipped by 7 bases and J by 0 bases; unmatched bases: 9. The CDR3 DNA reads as TGCAGTGTTATCGGACAGGTGTCCTCCTACGAGCAGTACTTC. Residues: CSVIGQVSSYEQYF.

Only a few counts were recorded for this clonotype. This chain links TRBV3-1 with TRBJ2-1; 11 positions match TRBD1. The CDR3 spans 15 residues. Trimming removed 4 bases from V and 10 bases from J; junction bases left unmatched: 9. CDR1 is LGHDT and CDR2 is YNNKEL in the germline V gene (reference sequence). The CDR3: CASSPRDRGAQEQFF. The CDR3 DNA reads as TGTGCCAGCAGCCCCCGGGACAGGGGGGCCCAAGAGCAGTTCTTC.

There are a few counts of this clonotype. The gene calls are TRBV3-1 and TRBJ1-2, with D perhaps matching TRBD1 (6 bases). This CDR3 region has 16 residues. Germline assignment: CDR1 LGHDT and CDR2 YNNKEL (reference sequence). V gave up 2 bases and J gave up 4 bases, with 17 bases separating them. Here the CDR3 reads CASSQPGRGHAYGYTF. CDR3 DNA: TGTGCCAGCAGCCAACCCGGCAGGGGCCATGCCTATGGCTACACCTTC.

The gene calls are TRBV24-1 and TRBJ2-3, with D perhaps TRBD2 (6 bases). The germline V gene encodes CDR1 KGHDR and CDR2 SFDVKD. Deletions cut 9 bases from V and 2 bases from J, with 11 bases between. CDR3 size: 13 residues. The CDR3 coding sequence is TGTGCCACCGGGCGGGAAAACACAGATACGCAGTATTTT. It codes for CATGRENTDTQYF.

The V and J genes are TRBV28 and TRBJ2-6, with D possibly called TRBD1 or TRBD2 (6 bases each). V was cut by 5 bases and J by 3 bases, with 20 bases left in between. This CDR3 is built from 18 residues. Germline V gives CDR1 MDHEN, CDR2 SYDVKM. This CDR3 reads CASSPQGGRLFGANVLTF. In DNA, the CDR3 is TGTGCCAGCAGTCCCCAAGGGGGGCGCTTATTTGGGGCCAACGTCCTGACTTTC.

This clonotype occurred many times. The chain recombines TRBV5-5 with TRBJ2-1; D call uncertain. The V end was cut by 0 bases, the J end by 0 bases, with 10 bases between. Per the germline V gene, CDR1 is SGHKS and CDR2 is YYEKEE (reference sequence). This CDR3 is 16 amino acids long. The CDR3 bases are TGTGCCAGCAGCTTGGCGGTAGAGGTCTCCTACAATGAGCAGTTCTTC. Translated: CASSLAVEVSYNEQFF.

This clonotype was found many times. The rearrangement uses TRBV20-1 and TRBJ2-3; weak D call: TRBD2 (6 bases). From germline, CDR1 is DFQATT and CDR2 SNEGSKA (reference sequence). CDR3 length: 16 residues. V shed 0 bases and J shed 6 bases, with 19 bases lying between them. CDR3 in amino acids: CSARDLVGLPSDTQYF. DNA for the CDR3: TGCAGTGCTAGAGATCTCGTGGGACTCCCCTCGGATACGCAGTATTTT.

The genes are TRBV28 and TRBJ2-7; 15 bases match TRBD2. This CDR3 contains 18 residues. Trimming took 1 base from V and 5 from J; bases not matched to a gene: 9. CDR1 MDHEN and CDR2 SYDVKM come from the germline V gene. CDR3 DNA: TGTGCCAGCAGTTTATATAACGTGGGACTAGCGGGAGGCCACGAGCAGTACTTC. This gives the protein CASSLYNVGLAGGHEQYF.

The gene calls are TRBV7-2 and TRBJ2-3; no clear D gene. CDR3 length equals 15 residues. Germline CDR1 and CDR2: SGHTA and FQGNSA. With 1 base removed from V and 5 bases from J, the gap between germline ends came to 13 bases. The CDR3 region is CASSLVGGLGDTQYF. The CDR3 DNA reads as TGTGCCAGCAGCTTAGTTGGTGGTTTAGGAGATACGCAGTATTTT.

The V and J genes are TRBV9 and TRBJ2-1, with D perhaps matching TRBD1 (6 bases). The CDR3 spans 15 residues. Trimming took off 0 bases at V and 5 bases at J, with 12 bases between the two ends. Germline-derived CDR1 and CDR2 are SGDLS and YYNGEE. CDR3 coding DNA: TGTGCCAGCAGCGTAGAGGGGGTACTAAACAATGAGCAGTTCTTC. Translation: CASSVEGVLNNEQFF.

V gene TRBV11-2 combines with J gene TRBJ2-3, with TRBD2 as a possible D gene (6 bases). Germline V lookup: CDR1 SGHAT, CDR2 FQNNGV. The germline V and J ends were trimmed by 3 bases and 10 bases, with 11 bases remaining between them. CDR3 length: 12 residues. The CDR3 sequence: CASSFLGGAQYF. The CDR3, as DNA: TGTGCCAGCAGCTTCTTGGGGGGAGCGCAGTATTTT.

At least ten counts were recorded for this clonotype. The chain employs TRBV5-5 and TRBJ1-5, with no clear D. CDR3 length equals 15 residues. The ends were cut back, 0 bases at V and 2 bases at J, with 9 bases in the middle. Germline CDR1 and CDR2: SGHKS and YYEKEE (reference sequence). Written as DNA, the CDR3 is TGTGCCAGCAGCTTGGTGGGATCTGGCAATCAGCCCCAGCATTTT. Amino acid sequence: CASSLVGSGNQPQHF.

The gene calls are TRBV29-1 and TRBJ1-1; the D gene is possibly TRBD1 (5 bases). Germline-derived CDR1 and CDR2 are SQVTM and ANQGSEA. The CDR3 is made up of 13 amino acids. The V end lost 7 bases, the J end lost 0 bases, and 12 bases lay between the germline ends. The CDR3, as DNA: TGCAGCGCCCAGACAGATCTGAACACTGAAGCTTTCTTT. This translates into CSAQTDLNTEAFF.

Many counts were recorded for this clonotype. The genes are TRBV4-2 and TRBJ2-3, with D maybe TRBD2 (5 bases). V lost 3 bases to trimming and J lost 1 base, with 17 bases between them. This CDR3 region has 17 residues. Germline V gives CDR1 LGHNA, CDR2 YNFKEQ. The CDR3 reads CASSQGLRSDRTDTQYF. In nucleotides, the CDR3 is TGTGCCAGCAGCCAGGGTCTTCGTAGCGACCGCACAGATACGCAGTATTTT.